The 21 T cell receptor beta chains in this list originate from one sample, sequenced in a study of Tregs in tolerant kidney transplant recipients. These receptors' targets are unknown. Clones were sequenced by immunoSEQ multiplex PCR, and TCRdb holds only the in-frame ones, with some missing. This listing includes around 3,000 clones. Recipient PBMCs carried a CFSE label and met irradiated graft donor PBMCs for less than 7 days before FACS sorting. Sample: CD8+ T cells from blood cultured with allogeneic cells, taken before the transplant. The receptors were sampled from a human patient who received a combined kidney and bone marrow transplant.

Considering frequency, this clone is medium-sized (0.01 to 0.1%). The read halts 3 residues ahead of the CDR3 end, with the missing end drawn from the germline J gene. This rearrangement joins TRBV20-1 to TRBJ2-3, with unresolved D. The CDR3 has 14 residues. The V gene lost 1 base and the J gene lost 3 bases, with 11 bases spanning the gap. Germline V gives CDR1 DFQATT, CDR2 SNEGSKA (reference sequence). Incomplete CDR3 DNA: TGCAGTGCTAGAGTGTATGGCCCAACAGATACG. Its protein is CSARVYGPTDT. In full, the CDR3 reads CSARVYGPTDTQYF.

Details on this clone: The DNA ends 3 residues before the CDR3 does, and the rest of the CDR3 is filled in from the germline J gene. The J gene is TRBJ2-7, the V gene TRBV3-1 (or the pseudogene TRBV3-2), with 9 bases matching TRBD1. The V segment lost 5 bases and the J segment 3 bases; nucleotides outside the gene matches: 2. Germline V gene data show CDR1 as LGHDT and CDR2 as YNNKEL (reference sequence). This CDR3 is built from 13 residues. CDR3 DNA, as far as it was read: TGTGCCAGCAGCACGGGACAGGGCTACGAG. Protein sequence: CASSTGQGYE. The entire CDR3 sequence reads CASSTGQGYEQYF.

Worth noting for this clone: Read data end 3 residues before the CDR3 end; the end is taken from the germline J gene. The chain uses TRBV3-1 (or the pseudogene TRBV3-2) and TRBJ2-5, with D tentatively TRBD1 (5 bases). The CDR3 extends over 15 amino acids. Germline V gives CDR1 LGHDT, CDR2 YNNKEL (reference sequence). V was clipped by 1 base and J by 2 bases, with 11 bases between them. The CDR3 reads CASSQVGAGQETQYF. The sequenced CDR3 bases are TGTGCCAGCAGCCAAGTAGGGGCAGGACAAGAGACC.

As concerns this clone: The CDR3 end lies 3 residues beyond the end of the read and is filled in from the germline J gene. The chain has TRBV28 and TRBJ2-7, with a tentative D call TRBD1 (5 bases). Deletions cut 5 bases from V and 4 bases from J, with 18 bases between. The CDR3 runs to 15 residues. The germline gives CDR1 MDHEN, CDR2 SYDVKM. The CDR3 protein is CASSPRVGARYEQYF. The sequenced part of the CDR3 DNA is TGTGCCAGCAGTCCCCGGGTAGGGGCAAGGTACGAG.

CDR3 DNA, as far as it was read: TGTGCCAGCAGCCTGGGGGCCGACACCGGGGAG. Residues: CASSLGADTGE. The entire CDR3 protein reads CASSLGADTGELFF. The genes are TRBV5-6 and TRBJ2-2; possible D gene TRBD1, 6 bases. The sequenced fragment ends 3 residues before the CDR3 boundary, so the rest is inferred from the germline J gene. V gave up 4 bases and J gave up 3 bases, with 10 bases separating them. The CDR3 covers 14 residues. Germline values: CDR1 SGHDT, CDR2 YYEEEE.

Of note for this clone: The read ends 3 residues early relative to the CDR3; the germline J gene fills the gap. The gene calls are TRBV13 and TRBJ2-3; D is ambiguous. This CDR3 has 14 amino acids. V dropped 5 bases and J dropped 3 bases, with 12 bases sitting between them. CDR1 and CDR2 (germline): PRHDT, FYEKMQ (reference sequence). CDR3 residues: CASSPPRQTDTQYF. The DNA read from the CDR3 is TGTGCCAGCAGCCCGCCGCGGCAGACAGATACG.

The sequenced CDR3 bases are TGTGCCAGCAGCCGTAGCAGGGGACAGCCC. It yields the protein CASSRSRGQP. The entire CDR3 is CASSRSRGQPQHF. The rearrangement joins TRBV12-3 or TRBV12-4 to TRBJ1-5, with D possibly being TRBD1 (6 bases). The read ends 3 residues early relative to the CDR3; the germline J gene fills the gap. The CDR3 spans 13 residues. The V end was cut by 6 bases, the J end by 7 bases, with 13 bases between.

Judged by frequency, this clone is medium-sized (0.01 to 0.1%). The DNA read from the CDR3 is TGTGCCAGCAGCTTAGATCCGACAGGGAATGAAAAA. Its protein is CASSLDPTGNEK. The whole CDR3 protein is CASSLDPTGNEKLFF. The rearrangement links TRBV7-6 to TRBJ1-4; 7 bases map to TRBD1. The read terminates 3 residues before the CDR3 end, so the remaining end is supplied by the germline J gene. The trim removed 1 base at V and 5 bases at J, leaving 4 bases unmatched. The CDR3 length is 15 residues. CDR1 is SGHVS, CDR2 FNYEAQ, per germline.

To note about this clone: The read ends 3 residues early relative to the CDR3; the germline J gene fills the gap. The gene calls are TRBV19 and TRBJ2-7; weak D call: TRBD2 (7 bases). V was pared by 3 bases and J by 3 bases, with 12 bases between. Germline CDR1 and CDR2: LNHDA and SQIVND (reference sequence). This CDR3 has 14 residues. The CDR3 sequence is CASSMGAGDYEQYF. The part of the CDR3 DNA that was read is TGTGCCAGTAGTATGGGGGCGGGGGACTACGAG. Full variable domain (rest looked up from reference TRBV19 and TRBJ2-7): DGGITQSPKYLFRKEGQNVTLSCEQNLNHDAMYWYRQDPGQGLRLIYYSQIVNDFQKGDIAEGYSVSREKKESFPLTVTSAQKNPTAFYLCASSMGAGDYEQYFGPGTRLTVT.

Concerning this clone: The read halts 3 residues ahead of the CDR3 end, with the missing end drawn from the germline J gene. The chain has TRBV28 and TRBJ2-1, with TRBD1 matching 9 bases. Trimming cost V 8 bases and J 1 base; bases outside gene matches: 3. Germline lookup yields CDR1 MDHEN and CDR2 SYDVKM. This CDR3 region has 14 residues. The CDR3 sequence: CASGDRDSYNEQFF. CDR3 bases read: TGTGCCAGCGGGGACAGGGATTCCTACAATGAG.

With regard to this clone: The CDR3 goes on 3 residues after the read ends, and that part is filled in from the germline J gene. The rearrangement uses TRBV30 and TRBJ2-7; TRBD1 is a possible D gene (6 bases). CDR1 and CDR2 from the germline V gene are GTSNPN and SVGIG (reference sequence). This CDR3 spans 13 amino acids. V was shortened by 2 bases and J by 4 bases, with 12 bases between the two germline ends. The CDR3 here is CAWSYGRGYEQYF. The CDR3 DNA, read in part, is TGTGCCTGGAGTTACGGCAGGGGATACGAG.

The CDR3 reads CASSLGTFGELFF. The sequenced part of the CDR3 DNA is TGTGCCAGCAGCCTCGGGACATTCGGGGAG. The J gene is TRBJ2-2, the V gene TRBV7-8; D may be TRBD1 (6 bases). The read comes to an end 3 residues before the CDR3 does, leaving the germline J gene to fill in the end. The CDR3 spans 13 residues. CDR1 is SGHVS and CDR2 is FQNEAQ in the germline V gene. With 5 bases removed from V and 7 bases from J, the gap between germline ends came to 11 bases.

About this clone: The CDR3 end lies 3 residues beyond the end of the read and is filled in from the germline J gene. The rearrangement uses TRBV7-9 and TRBJ1-4, with 8 bases identical to TRBD1. This CDR3 is 14 amino acids long. The germline V gene encodes CDR1 SEHNR and CDR2 FQNEAQ (reference sequence). V lost 4 bases to trimming and J lost 8 bases; unmatched junction nucleotides: 6. The CDR3 bases that were read are TGTGCCAGCAGCTCGCCGACAGGGGTGGAAAAA. Protein: CASSSPTGVEK. In full, the CDR3 reads CASSSPTGVEKLFF.

This clone registers large by frequency. The CDR3 end lies 3 residues beyond the end of the read and is filled in from the germline J gene. This chain uses TRBV29-1 with TRBJ2-7, with D tentatively TRBD1 (5 bases). Germline assignment: CDR1 SQVTM and CDR2 ANQGSEA. This CDR3 has 13 amino acids. V was shortened by 7 bases and J by 4 bases, with 17 bases between the two germline ends. Here the CDR3 reads CSALGGAKYEQYF. The part of the CDR3 DNA that was read is TGCAGCGCCCTTGGTGGGGCTAAGTACGAG.

Comments on this clone: The read ends 3 residues shy of where the CDR3 ends; the end is completed using the germline J gene. The chain recombines TRBV12-3 or TRBV12-4 with TRBJ2-7; TRBD1 is a possible D gene (5 bases). CDR3 length: 13 amino acids. V lost 3 bases and J 3 bases, leaving 9 bases between the germline ends. CDR3 DNA (partial): TGTGCCAGCAGTTTTGGGGCTAGCTACGAG. Residues: CASSFGASYE. The complete CDR3 sequence is CASSFGASYEQYF.

Note on this clone: The read is 3 residues too short to cover the CDR3 end, so that end is filled in from the germline J gene. V and J are TRBV12-3 or TRBV12-4 and TRBJ2-1, with 13 bases fitting TRBD2. This CDR3 has 15 amino acids. J lost 9 bases, V lost 4 bases, and 6 bases had no gene match. Incomplete CDR3 DNA: TGTGCCAGCAGTTCGCCGGGACTAGCGGGGATTGAG. Protein sequence: CASSSPGLAGIE. In full, the CDR3 reads CASSSPGLAGIEQFF.

Frequency places this clone as large (0.1 to 1%). The DNA ends 3 residues before the CDR3 does, and the rest of the CDR3 is filled in from the germline J gene. The chain links TRBV9 to TRBJ2-4; D is possibly TRBD1 (5 bases). V shed 0 bases and J shed 0 bases, with 13 bases lying between them. The CDR3 is 17 residues long. In germline, CDR1 is SGDLS, CDR2 YYNGEE. The covered CDR3 bases are TGTGCCAGCAGCGTAGGTACAGGAGCGCTAGCCAAAAACATT. Translated: CASSVGTGALAKNI. The whole CDR3 sequence is CASSVGTGALAKNIQYF.

By frequency, this clone is medium-sized. The sequence runs out 3 residues before the end of the CDR3; the remainder is reconstructed from the germline J gene. The chain recombines TRBV20-1 with TRBJ2-7; TRBD2 aligns across 7 bases. Germline V lookup: CDR1 DFQATT, CDR2 SNEGSKA (reference sequence). The CDR3 sequence is 16 residues long. The J segment lost 2 bases and the V segment lost 5 bases, leaving 15 bases of the junction unmatched. The CDR3 loop reads CSAWAIWGGGTYEQYF. CDR3 bases read: TGCAGTGCTTGGGCGATTTGGGGCGGGGGAACCTACGAG.

Judged by frequency, this clone is medium-sized. The CDR3 goes on 3 residues after the read ends, and that part is filled in from the germline J gene. This chain connects TRBV12-5 to TRBJ2-5; 7 nucleotides line up with TRBD2. The V gene end was trimmed by 6 bases and the J gene end by 6 bases; junction bases not matched to a gene: 7. Germline V gives CDR1 LGHNT, CDR2 FRNRAP. There are 13 residues in the CDR3. CDR3 DNA (partial): TGTGCTAGTGGGGACGGACTAGGCCAGACC. Its protein product is CASGDGLGQT. The CDR3 in its entirety is CASGDGLGQTQYF.

This clone is large (0.1 to 1%) by frequency. The CDR3 goes on 3 residues after the read ends, and that part is filled in from the germline J gene. The chain recombines TRBV29-1 with TRBJ2-1; maybe TRBD1 (6 bases). This CDR3 comprises 13 residues. CDR1 is SQVTM and CDR2 is ANQGSEA in the germline V gene. With 6 bases removed from V and 5 bases from J, the gap between germline ends came to 14 bases. Incomplete CDR3 DNA: TGCAGCGTCGCTGGGGGACAAAACAATGAG. It specifies CSVAGGQNNE. The whole CDR3 sequence reads CSVAGGQNNEQFF.

This clone shows up as medium-sized by frequency. Read data end 3 residues before the CDR3 end; the end is taken from the germline J gene. This chain connects TRBV9 to TRBJ2-7, with 11 bases that match TRBD2. Germline loops: CDR1 SGDLS, CDR2 YYNGEE. The CDR3 spans 15 residues. The V and J ends lost 4 bases and 4 bases, in that order; junction bases with no gene match: 7. The CDR3 is CASSPALAGAYEQYF. The sequenced CDR3 bases are TGTGCCAGCAGCCCAGCACTAGCGGGAGCTTACGAG. Full variable domain (outside the CDR3, taken from reference TRBV9 and TRBJ2-7): DSGVTQTPKHLITATGQRVTLRCSPRSGDLSVYWYQQSLDQGLQFLIQYYNGEERAKGNILERFSAQQFPDLHSELNLSSLELGDSALYFCASSPALAGAYEQYFGPGTRLTVT.